This T cell receptor beta chain was documented in a study of CD8+ T cells in alopecia areata. Notes on the study in general: Normal scalp had lower clonality than lesional scalp, with alopecia totalis/universalis lesions showing this most strongly.

Per the germline V gene, CDR1 is MNHEY and CDR2 is SMNVEV (reference sequence). The length of the CDR3 is 16 residues. Trimming shortened V by 0 bases and J by 1 base, and 12 bases separated the two germline ends. Peripheral blood and lesional scalp punch biopsies were taken from alopecia areata patients. A FACSAria was used to sort CD4+ and CD8+ T cells. These cells came from PBMCs. This clone was seen just once. The antigen remains unidentified. It was cDNA, reverse transcribed from extracted RNA, that served as the sequencing template. The table came from immunoSEQ multiplex PCR; TCRdb's copy has only in-frame clones and leaves some out. The profile shows some 120,000 clones, about 50% of them singletons.

V is TRBV27 and J is TRBJ2-5; D is uncertain. This receptor was obtained from a human donor with alopecia areata. What was sequenced was NKG2D-low CD8+ T cells sorted from blood. CDR3 DNA: TGTGCCAGCAGTTTATCGAAACAGCCTTCCCAAGAGACCCAGTACTTC. As protein: CASSLSKQPSQETQYF.